These 23 T cell receptor beta chains share one sample of origin, sequenced in a study of identical twins. MiXCR, run by TCRdb on the 5' RACE reads, gives a single entry per CDR3 protein. In the table there are fewer than 500,000 distinct CDR3 sequences, approximately 14% of which are singletons. The same data also went into a second study, on yellow fever vaccine responses in identical twins.

Sequencing was carried out using CD4+ T cells sorted from blood. The receptors here all came from a woman aged 18-29 years in good health.

This clonotype was observed a few times. This chain joins TRBV7-2 and TRBJ2-7; 9 nucleotides agree with TRBD2. In germline, CDR1 is SGHTA, CDR2 FQGNSA. The CDR3 is made up of 15 amino acids. V shed 1 base and J 5 bases; nucleotides not matched to a gene: 6. The CDR3 sequence is CASSLDGGRDHEQYF. The CDR3 nucleotides are TGTGCCAGCAGCTTAGATGGCGGGAGGGACCACGAGCAGTACTTC.

The genes are TRBV30 and TRBJ2-7; D is uncertain. The CDR3 contains 11 residues. Trimming stripped 1 base from V and 7 bases from J, with 8 bases between. The V gene's germline CDR1 is GTSNPN and CDR2 SVGIG (reference sequence). The CDR3 loop reads CAWSAVGEQYF. CDR3 in DNA: TGTGCCTGGAGTGCGGTTGGAGAGCAGTACTTC.

The rearrangement joins TRBV11-2 to TRBJ2-7, with D unresolved. This CDR3 spans 21 amino acids. Trimming stripped 5 bases from V and 0 bases from J, with 32 bases between. Germline V gives CDR1 SGHAT, CDR2 FQNNGV. This chain's CDR3 is CASSDERPFSLRPNISYEQYF. CDR3 bases: TGTGCCAGCAGCGACGAACGACCATTTTCCCTAAGGCCAAACATCTCCTACGAGCAGTACTTC.

The rearrangement links TRBV12-3 or TRBV12-4 to TRBJ2-3; perhaps TRBD2 as D (5 bases). V dropped 6 bases and J dropped 1 base, with 14 bases sitting between them. The CDR3 totals 15 residues. The CDR3 reads CASSNRDYRTDTQYF. The CDR3 DNA is TGTGCCAGCAGCAATCGGGATTATCGCACAGATACGCAGTATTTT.

The table lists this clonotype with many counts. J is TRBJ2-1 and V is TRBV4-3; D is uncertain. In germline, CDR1 is LGHNA, CDR2 YSLEER. The CDR3 spans 16 residues. V lost 0 bases, J lost 4 bases, and 13 bases lay in between. The CDR3 loop reads CASSQDDGLGYNEQFF. CDR3 DNA: TGCGCCAGCAGCCAAGATGACGGGTTGGGGTACAATGAGCAGTTCTTC.

The rearrangement links TRBV30 to TRBJ2-3, with D possibly being TRBD2 (5 bases). Trimming pared 0 bases from V and 4 bases from J, leaving 14 bases between. Germline assignment: CDR1 GTSNPN and CDR2 SVGIG (reference sequence). The CDR3 totals 15 residues. CDR3 amino acids: CAWSVRRGRSDTQYF. DNA of the CDR3: TGTGCCTGGAGTGTACGTCGGGGAAGATCAGATACGCAGTATTTT.

This clonotype has a count of ten or more. The chain has TRBV5-1 and TRBJ2-5; 7 nucleotides agree with TRBD2. Germline CDR1 reads SGHRS; CDR2 reads YFSETQ. The V and J ends lost 2 bases and 1 base, in that order; junction bases with no gene match: 8. The CDR3 is 16 amino acids. CDR3 sequence reads: CASSLEIWTSQETQYF. The CDR3 DNA reads as TGCGCCAGCAGCTTAGAAATTTGGACTAGCCAAGAGACCCAGTACTTC.

This clonotype was seen more than once but under ten times. This sequence joins TRBV12-3 or TRBV12-4 and TRBJ1-4; D gene unclear. Deletions cut 5 bases from V and 0 bases from J, with 7 bases between. The CDR3 runs to 14 residues. CDR3 DNA: TGTGCCAGCAGTGGGTATGCAACTAATGAAAAACTGTTTTTT. This encodes CASSGYATNEKLFF.

This clonotype turned up a few times. The chain recombines TRBV29-1 with TRBJ2-5; no definite D call. V was shortened by 3 bases and J by 7 bases, with 18 bases between the two germline ends. Germline CDR1 and CDR2: SQVTM and ANQGSEA. This CDR3 comprises 14 residues. This CDR3 reads CSVELTIIFSTQYF. In nucleotides, the CDR3 is TGCAGCGTTGAGCTGACCATCATATTCTCGACCCAGTACTTC.

This clonotype was observed a few times. The chain recombines TRBV15 with TRBJ1-5, with D tentatively TRBD1 (5 bases). The CDR3 is 15 residues long. The ends were cut back, 0 bases at V and 9 bases at J, with 15 bases in the middle. Germline CDR1 and CDR2: LNHNV and YYDKDF (reference sequence). The CDR3 spells CATSRDWDGPGPQHF. The DNA of the CDR3 is TGTGCCACCAGCAGAGACTGGGACGGCCCGGGGCCCCAGCATTTT. Looking up the rest from reference TRBV15 and TRBJ1-5 gives the full variable domain: DAMVIQNPRYQVTQFGKPVTLSCSQTLNHNVMYWYQQKSSQAPKLLFHYYDKDFNNEADTPDNFQSRRPNTSFCFLDIRSPGLGDTAMYLCATSRDWDGPGPQHFGDGTRLSIL.

This clonotype has more than one count but fewer than ten. The chain couples TRBV7-3 to TRBJ2-5; no definite D call. The germline V gene has CDR1 SGHTA and CDR2 FQGTGA. The CDR3 loop spans 13 amino acids. V shed 5 bases and J shed 4 bases, with 11 bases lying between them. The DNA for the CDR3 is TGTGCCAGCAGCCTACAAACGAGAGAGACCCAGTACTTC. This translates into CASSLQTRETQYF.

Concerning this clonotype itself: Germline is not matched at one junction end, which may reflect a read error. The rearrangement uses TRBV9 and TRBJ2-5; D remains unclear. Germline CDR1 SGDLS, CDR2 YYNGEE. This CDR3 has 15 amino acids. This chain's CDR3 is CASSPTGSYPETHYF. The CDR3 DNA sequence: TGTGCCAGCAGCCCGACCGGGTCTTACCCTGAGACCCATTACTTC.

This chain joins TRBV15 and TRBJ2-3; no clear D. Germline-derived CDR1 and CDR2 are LNHNV and YYDKDF (reference sequence). V was trimmed by 0 bases and J by 4 bases, leaving 5 bases between them. The CDR3 runs to 13 residues. CDR3 nucleotide sequence: TGTGCCACCAGCAGAGATCCTCCAGATACGCAGTATTTT. This sequence encodes CATSRDPPDTQYF.

V gene TRBV15 combines with J gene TRBJ2-2; D uncertain. The CDR3 totals 15 residues. Germline V gene data show CDR1 as LNHNV and CDR2 as YYDKDF (reference sequence). Trimming left V 3 bases short and J 0 bases short, with 8 bases between. Here the CDR3 reads CATSSWGSNTGELFF. CDR3 in DNA: TGTGCCACCAGCAGCTGGGGATCGAACACCGGGGAGCTGTTTTTT.

The chain links TRBV7-9 to TRBJ2-5, with D unresolved. The CDR3 is 17 residues long. Between the trimmed V and J ends, which lost 0 bases and 1 base, there was a span of 15 bases. Germline V gene data show CDR1 as SEHNR and CDR2 as FQNEAQ (reference sequence). The CDR3: CASSLAKDMSSQETQYF. The CDR3 DNA sequence: TGTGCCAGCAGCTTAGCAAAAGACATGTCGTCCCAAGAGACCCAGTACTTC.

The chain couples TRBV9 to TRBJ2-5; TRBD2 aligns across 7 bases. Germline CDR1 is SGDLS and CDR2 is YYNGEE. This CDR3 has 17 residues. J was trimmed by 5 bases and V by 4 bases; bases with no gene match: 17. DNA for the CDR3: TGTGCCAGCAGCCCCGAATCGCGGGGGAGCTGGTTGGAGACCCAGTACTTC. It is translated as CASSPESRGSWLETQYF.

Ten or more counts support this clonotype. V is TRBV29-1 and J is TRBJ2-3; 10 nucleotides match TRBD1. CDR1 is SQVTM, CDR2 ANQGSEA, per germline. Trimming took 4 bases from V and 3 from J; bases not matched to a gene: 7. This CDR3 is built from 15 residues. DNA of the CDR3: TGCAGCGTTGTTTCCGGGACAGGGGATACAGATACGCAGTATTTT. The encoded protein is CSVVSGTGDTDTQYF.

J is TRBJ1-2 and V is TRBV3-1; 10 nucleotides align to TRBD1. J was trimmed by 6 bases and V by 4 bases; bases with no gene match: 5. Per the germline V gene, CDR1 is LGHDT and CDR2 is YNNKEL (reference sequence). This CDR3 spans 14 amino acids. CDR3 loop: CASSRTTGGNGYTF. In nucleotides, the CDR3 is TGTGCCAGCAGCCGCACGACAGGGGGCAATGGCTACACCTTC. Full variable domain (remainder filled in from reference TRBV3-1 and TRBJ1-2): DTAVSQTPKYLVTQMGNDKSIKCEQNLGHDTMYWYKQDSKKFLKIMFSYNNKELIINETVPNRFSPKSPDKAHLNLHINSLELGDSAVYFCASSRTTGGNGYTFGSGTRLTVV.

This clonotype showed up just a few times. The chain uses TRBV6-2 or TRBV6-3 and TRBJ2-1; TRBD1 agrees at 10 bases. The CDR3 is made up of 18 amino acids. Losses at the gene ends were 0 bases for V and 0 bases for J; bases not matched to a gene: 5. Germline-derived CDR1 and CDR2 are MNHEY and SVGEGT. CDR3 amino acids: CASSYSSGQGSSYNEQFF. The DNA for the CDR3 is TGTGCCAGCAGTTACTCGTCGGGACAGGGGAGCTCCTACAATGAGCAGTTCTTC.

The V and J genes are TRBV20-1 and TRBJ2-1; tentatively, D is TRBD1 or TRBD2 (5 bases each). Germline CDR1 and CDR2: DFQATT and SNEGSKA (reference sequence). V lost 3 bases and J 4 bases, leaving 13 bases between the germline ends. This CDR3 has 14 amino acids. Written as DNA, the CDR3 is TGCAGTGCTAGGGCCGGGGCATCTTACAATGAGCAGTTCTTC. Translated: CSARAGASYNEQFF.

In this sample, this clonotype turned up many times. CDR3 residues: CSVERGTGAFF. The CDR3 nucleotides read TGCAGCGTTGAGAGGGGTACAGGAGCTTTCTTT. The J gene is TRBJ1-1, the V gene TRBV29-1, with a tentative D call TRBD1 (5 bases). V dropped 3 bases and J dropped 10 bases, with 12 bases sitting between them. Germline CDR1 reads SQVTM; CDR2 reads ANQGSEA. The CDR3 contains 11 residues. Variable domain in full (rest from reference TRBV29-1 and TRBJ1-1): SAVISQKPSRDICQRGTSLTIQCQVDSQVTMMFWYRQQPGQSLTLIATANQGSEATYESGFVIDKFPISRPNLTFSTLTVSNMSPEDSSIYLCSVERGTGAFFGQGTRLTVV.

The rearrangement links TRBV7-3 to TRBJ2-1, with 8 bases aligning to TRBD2. The germline CDR1 and CDR2 sequences are SGHTA and FQGTGA. V shed 0 bases and J 5 bases; nucleotides not matched to a gene: 9. The CDR3 runs 17 residues. As DNA, the CDR3 is TGTGCCAGCAGCTTAACGTCGGGGGGGGCCCCAAACAATGAGCAGTTCTTC. Amino acids: CASSLTSGGAPNNEQFF.

The genes are TRBV7-3 and TRBJ2-3, with TRBD1 identical over 10 bases. Germline V CDR1 and CDR2: SGHTA, FQGTGA. This CDR3 comprises 14 residues. The V and J ends lost 6 bases and 6 bases, in that order; junction bases with no gene match: 6. The CDR3 DNA follows: TGTGCCAGCAGTTGGACAGGGGGTCTGGATACGCAGTATTTT. The encoded protein is CASSWTGGLDTQYF. Variable domain in full (rest from reference TRBV7-3 and TRBJ2-3): GAGVSQTPSNKVTEKGKYVELRCDPISGHTALYWYRQSLGQGPEFLIYFQGTGAADDSGLPNDRFFAVRPEGSVSTLKIQRTERGDSAVYLCASSWTGGLDTQYFGPGTRLTVL.